The 24 T cell receptor beta chains below were found in one sample sequenced in a study of cytomegalovirus exposure and HLA in healthy donors. The PCR had 60 Vbeta and 13 Jbeta primers. The protocol was immunoSEQ multiplex PCR, while the TCRdb copy is restricted to in-frame clones and leaves out a portion. Its clone listing holds about 160,000 clones. The sequenced material came from PBMCs. Every receptor here comes from a woman aged 60-70 years in good health and CMV-seronegative.

As regards this clone: The same CDR3 is also encoded by other DNA sequences in this sample. The gene calls are TRBV30 and TRBJ2-1; 7 nucleotides agree with TRBD2. The germline V gene encodes CDR1 GTSNPN and CDR2 SVGIG (reference sequence). Trimming cost V 1 base and J 2 bases; bases outside gene matches: 2. This CDR3 has 14 residues. The CDR3 DNA is TGTGCCTGGAGTGGGCTAGCGGCCTACAATGAGCAGTTCTTC. Amino acids: CAWSGLAAYNEQFF. Full variable domain (remainder filled in from reference TRBV30 and TRBJ2-1): SQTIHQWPATLVQPVGSPLSLECTVEGTSNPNLYWYRQAAGRGLQLLFYSVGIGQISSEVPQNLSASRPQDRQFILSSKKLLLSDSGFYLCAWSGLAAYNEQFFGPGTRLTVL.

This chain uses TRBV11-2 with TRBJ1-4; 7 positions agree with TRBD1. Germline values: CDR1 SGHAT, CDR2 FQNNGV. The CDR3 is 15 residues long. After removal of 2 bases from V and 7 bases from J, the junction contained 7 bases not matched to a gene. The CDR3 DNA follows: TGTGCCAGCAGCTTAAGCGGAGGGGGCGTTGAAAAACTGTTTTTT. It translates to CASSLSGGGVEKLFF.

V gene TRBV12-5 combines with J gene TRBJ1-5, with 9 bases aligning to TRBD1. Per germline, CDR1 LGHNT and CDR2 FRNRAP. Trimming took 5 bases from V and 4 from J; bases not matched to a gene: 9. This CDR3 contains 16 residues. The CDR3 bases are TGTGCTAGTGGTCCACCACGGACAGGGGCTAATCAGCCCCAGCATTTT. This translates into CASGPPRTGANQPQHF. The full variable domain, with the rest looked up from reference TRBV12-5 and TRBJ1-5, is DARVTQTPRHKVTEMGQEVTMRCQPILGHNTVFWYRQTMMQGLELLAYFRNRAPLDDSGMPKDRFSAEMPDATLATLKIQPSEPRDSAVYFCASGPPRTGANQPQHFGDGTRLSIL.

The CDR3 region has the DNA TGTGCCAGCTCACCAGGCCAGGGTACCGATGGCTACACCTTC. Translation: CASSPGQGTDGYTF. The genes are TRBV18 and TRBJ1-2, with D possibly being TRBD1 (5 bases). Per the germline V gene, CDR1 is KGHSH and CDR2 is LQKENI. V dropped 2 bases and J dropped 6 bases, with 13 bases sitting between them. This CDR3 is 14 amino acids long.

The rearrangement links TRBV29-1 to TRBJ2-5, with 8 bases identical to TRBD2. The CDR3 runs 15 residues. With V trimmed by 0 bases and J by 5 bases, 8 bases remained unmatched. Germline CDR1 reads SQVTM; CDR2 reads ANQGSEA. In DNA, the CDR3 is TGCAGCGTTGAAGACGGGACTAGGGAGGTGGAGACCCAGTACTTC. This sequence encodes CSVEDGTREVETQYF.

V is TRBV19 and J is TRBJ2-1; 8 nucleotides match TRBD2. This CDR3 is built from 16 residues. V was pared by 7 bases and J by 0 bases, with 8 bases of the junction left unmatched. CDR1 is LNHDA, CDR2 SQIVND, per germline (reference sequence). The CDR3 sequence is CASKTQTSGSYNEQFF. DNA for the CDR3: TGTGCCAGTAAAACCCAAACTAGCGGCTCCTACAATGAGCAGTTCTTC.

This CDR3 reads CASSHAETSGSYEQYF. CDR3 nucleotides: TGCGCCAGCAGCCACGCGGAGACTAGCGGGTCCTACGAGCAGTACTTC. This sequence joins TRBV5-1 and TRBJ2-7, with 10 bases identical to TRBD2. CDR3 length equals 16 residues. Trimming took 4 bases from V and 1 from J; bases not matched to a gene: 8. CDR1 is SGHRS, CDR2 YFSETQ, per germline.

The chain joins TRBV6-1 to TRBJ2-2; a weak D match, TRBD2 (5 bases). The CDR3 contains 15 residues. V lost 3 bases and J 4 bases, leaving 12 bases between the germline ends. The germline gives CDR1 MNHNS, CDR2 SASEGT. The CDR3 coding sequence is TGTGCCAGCAGTGATCGAGGGTGGAGCACCGGGGAGCTGTTTTTT. It codes for CASSDRGWSTGELFF.

V usage is TRBV4-3 and J usage is TRBJ1-2; 9 nucleotides line up with TRBD1. From germline, CDR1 is LGHNA and CDR2 YSLEER. The CDR3 length is 16 residues. V lost 5 bases and J lost 4; bases outside the gene matches: 11. The CDR3 protein is CASSTGTGRGSYGYTF. The CDR3, as DNA: TGCGCCAGCAGCACCGGGACAGGGCGTGGTAGCTATGGCTACACCTTC.

The chain employs TRBV7-2 and TRBJ1-5; a weak D match, TRBD1 (6 bases). The V gene lost 5 bases and the J gene lost 2 bases, with 13 bases spanning the gap. Germline lookup yields CDR1 SGHTA and CDR2 FQGNSA. The CDR3 consists of 15 residues. DNA of the CDR3: TGTGCCAGCAGCGTAGGCGCAGGGGGCAATCAGCCCCAGCATTTT. Residues: CASSVGAGGNQPQHF.

The J gene is TRBJ1-5, the V gene TRBV5-8, with D unresolved. This CDR3 is built from 16 residues. The V end lost 7 bases, the J end lost 0 bases, and 17 bases lay between the germline ends. Germline loops: CDR1 SGHTS, CDR2 YDEGEE. As DNA, the CDR3 is TGTGCCAGCCTTCGGGAGGCGGAGGATAGCAATCAGCCCCAGCATTTT. Translating it yields CASLREAEDSNQPQHF.

V gene TRBV10-3 combines with J gene TRBJ2-1, with 8 bases aligning to TRBD2. The germline gives CDR1 ENHRY, CDR2 SYGVKD. CDR3 length equals 16 residues. With V trimmed by 3 bases and J by 5 bases, 9 bases remained unmatched. The CDR3 DNA sequence: TGTGCCATCAGTGATGGGCGCGGGGGGACCGACAATGAGCAGTTCTTC. Amino acids: CAISDGRGGTDNEQFF.

The chain has TRBV10-3 and TRBJ1-1; the D gene is possibly TRBD1 (6 bases). This CDR3 region has 15 residues. The germline V gene has CDR1 ENHRY and CDR2 SYGVKD. Trimming pared 6 bases from V and 0 bases from J, leaving 14 bases between. DNA of the CDR3: TGTGCCATCAGCCCTACAGGGTACATGAACACTGAAGCTTTCTTT. Translation gives CAISPTGYMNTEAFF.

This sequence joins TRBV6-1 and TRBJ2-3; TRBD2 aligns across 12 bases. Germline CDR1 MNHNS, CDR2 SASEGT. The CDR3 has 15 residues. Trimming cost V 5 bases and J 3 bases; bases outside gene matches: 3. CDR3 sequence: CASSRLAGDTDTQYF. CDR3 sequence (DNA): TGTGCCAGCAGTAGACTAGCGGGAGATACAGATACGCAGTATTTT.

CDR3 coding DNA: TGTGCCAGCAGCCCTAGGGGACTTAATAATTCACCCCTCCACTTT. It specifies CASSPRGLNNSPLHF. The chain combines TRBV4-2 with TRBJ1-6, with D perhaps matching TRBD1 (5 bases). This CDR3 has 15 amino acids. Germline CDR1 is LGHNA and CDR2 is YNFKEQ. The germline V and J ends were trimmed by 4 bases and 5 bases, with 12 bases remaining between them.

The rearrangement links TRBV5-4 to TRBJ1-1; D is ambiguous. The CDR3 is 15 residues long. Germline V gene lookup returns CDR1 SGHNT and CDR2 YYREEE (reference sequence). V lost 1 base and J 1 base, leaving 11 bases between the germline ends. The CDR3 DNA sequence: TGTGCCAGCAGCTTGATCGGTGGAGGGAACACTGAAGCTTTCTTT. Its protein is CASSLIGGGNTEAFF.

The gene calls are TRBV21-1 and TRBJ1-5; the table names TRBD1, a call not compared with the DNA. TRBV21-1 is marked as a pseudogene. The CDR3 loop spans 13 amino acids. This chain's CDR3 is CASRDRGDQPQHF. In DNA, the CDR3 is TGTGCCAGCAGGGACAGGGGCGATCAGCCCCAGCATTTT.

The V and J genes are TRBV9 and TRBJ2-7; 7 bases fit TRBD1. The CDR3 is 15 amino acids. Germline trimming cut 0 bases from V and 3 bases from J; bases unmatched to any gene: 6. Germline V gives CDR1 SGDLS, CDR2 YYNGEE. CDR3 protein: CASSVEGATYYEQYF. CDR3 nucleotides: TGTGCCAGCAGCGTAGAGGGGGCCACCTACTACGAGCAGTACTTC.

V usage is TRBV4-1 and J usage is TRBJ1-5; 7 bases map to TRBD1. Germline V gene lookup returns CDR1 MGHRA and CDR2 YSYEKL. The CDR3 totals 16 residues. The V segment lost 0 bases and the J segment 3 bases; nucleotides outside the gene matches: 5. The CDR3 DNA follows: TGCGCCAGCAGCCAAGAGGGGGGACAGAACAATCAGCCCCAGCATTTT. This codes for CASSQEGGQNNQPQHF.

The gene calls are TRBV5-4 and TRBJ2-5; tentative D call: TRBD2 (6 bases). Germline V lookup: CDR1 SGHNT, CDR2 YYREEE (reference sequence). CDR3 length: 15 amino acids. The germline V and J ends were trimmed by 0 bases and 3 bases, with 12 bases remaining between them. The DNA for the CDR3 is TGTGCCAGCAGCTTGGGGATAATAGCGGAAGAGACCCAGTACTTC. Translating gives CASSLGIIAEETQYF.

CDR3 loop: CAIRGATEAFF. CDR3 nucleotides: TGTGCCATCAGGGGGGCCACTGAAGCTTTCTTT. The chain recombines TRBV10-3 with TRBJ1-1, with D possibly being TRBD1 (6 bases). Germline CDR1 ENHRY, CDR2 SYGVKD. Trimming cost V 6 bases and J 4 bases, with 6 bases left between them. CDR3 length equals 11 residues.

The rearrangement links TRBV2 to TRBJ2-7, with D tentatively TRBD2 (6 bases). V was trimmed by 8 bases and J by 5 bases, leaving 16 bases between them. The CDR3 sequence is 13 residues long. Germline V gene sequence: CDR1 SNHLY, CDR2 FYNNEI. CDR3 amino acids: CASHSGLIDEQYF. The CDR3 DNA reads as TGTGCCAGCCATAGCGGACTAATCGACGAGCAGTACTTC.

V gene TRBV7-9 combines with J gene TRBJ2-1; 7 positions agree with TRBD1. The CDR3 loop spans 14 amino acids. V trimming: 5 bases; J trimming: 8 bases; junction bases outside the gene matches: 9. Germline V gives CDR1 SEHNR, CDR2 FQNEAQ (reference sequence). Here the CDR3 reads CASSRTTGNYEQFF. In DNA form, the CDR3 reads TGTGCCAGCAGCCGGACGACAGGGAACTATGAGCAGTTCTTC.

The rearrangement links TRBV7-2 to TRBJ1-4, with a tentative D call TRBD1 (6 bases). Trimming took 5 bases from V and 7 from J, leaving 17 bases between them. The CDR3 length is 15 residues. The germline V gene has CDR1 SGHTA and CDR2 FQGNSA. Written as DNA, the CDR3 is TGTGCCAGCAGCGTAGGGGGGGGGCGAGGTGAAAAACTGTTTTTT. Its protein product is CASSVGGGRGEKLFF.